This T cell receptor (beta chain) was found in a study of cytomegalovirus exposure and HLA in healthy donors. At the level of the study: Early released data comprised about 84 million unique TCRs from HLA-typed donors. Study-level results: Cytomegalovirus status, reportedly, was diagnosed with high specificity and sensitivity by the classifier. Differences between HLA loci emerged in a later analysis of TCR association rates, with DRB1 most and HLA-C fewest.

CDR1 and CDR2 (germline): LGHNA, YSLEER. The V end lost 1 base, the J end lost 0 bases, and 10 bases lay between the germline ends. The CDR3 runs 15 residues. These donors, healthy bone marrow donors, were studied. To note about this clone: Its antigen is unknown. Other DNA variants within this sample encode the same CDR3.

PCR was performed using 60 Vbeta and 13 Jbeta primers. Libraries were prepared by immunoSEQ multiplex PCR; TCRdb keeps only in-frame clonotypes and omits some of them. The table lists about 300,000 clones, roughly 88% of them singletons. The V gene is TRBV4-3, the J gene TRBJ2-7; D remains ambiguous. Sample: PBMCs. This sequence originates from a man between 35 and 55 years old in good health and CMV-seropositive. CDR3 sequence: CASSQGLGSSYEQYF. For the CDR3, the DNA is TGCGCCAGCAGCCAAGGACTGGGTTCCTCCTACGAGCAGTACTTC.